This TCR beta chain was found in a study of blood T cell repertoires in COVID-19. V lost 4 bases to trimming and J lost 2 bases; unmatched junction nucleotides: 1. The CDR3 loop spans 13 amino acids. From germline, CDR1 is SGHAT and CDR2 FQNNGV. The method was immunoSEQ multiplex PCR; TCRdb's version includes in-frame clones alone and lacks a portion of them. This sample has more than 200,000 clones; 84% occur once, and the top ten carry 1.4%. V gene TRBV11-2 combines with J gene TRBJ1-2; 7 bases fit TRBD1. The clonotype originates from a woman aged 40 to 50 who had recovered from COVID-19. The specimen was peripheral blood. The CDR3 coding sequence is TGTGCCAGCAGCTCGGGACAGAACTATGGCTACACCTTC. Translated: CASSSGQNYGYTF.